Below, one T cell receptor (beta chain) is given with its context. Use of 60 Vbeta and 13 Jbeta primers characterized the PCR. Only in-frame clones appear in the TCRdb table, and some are missing; sequencing was by immunoSEQ multiplex PCR. The sample includes 150,000 to 200,000 clones, roughly 80% of them seen just once. The germline V gene has CDR1 SGHDT and CDR2 YYEEEE. V lost 4 bases, J lost 4 bases, and 15 bases lay in between. CDR3 size: 15 residues. These data are taken from a study of cytomegalovirus exposure and HLA in healthy donors. Study-level information: Of roughly 400 genotyped donors, about 80% clustered with self-reported Caucasian donors.

The chain carries TRBV5-6 and TRBJ2-1; no definite D call. What was sequenced was PBMCs. The clonotype comes from a man aged 45-60 years in good health and CMV-seropositive. In DNA, the CDR3 is TGTGCCAGCAGCACGACTGGCGCAGTATACAATGAGCAGTTCTTC. It yields the protein CASSTTGAVYNEQFF.